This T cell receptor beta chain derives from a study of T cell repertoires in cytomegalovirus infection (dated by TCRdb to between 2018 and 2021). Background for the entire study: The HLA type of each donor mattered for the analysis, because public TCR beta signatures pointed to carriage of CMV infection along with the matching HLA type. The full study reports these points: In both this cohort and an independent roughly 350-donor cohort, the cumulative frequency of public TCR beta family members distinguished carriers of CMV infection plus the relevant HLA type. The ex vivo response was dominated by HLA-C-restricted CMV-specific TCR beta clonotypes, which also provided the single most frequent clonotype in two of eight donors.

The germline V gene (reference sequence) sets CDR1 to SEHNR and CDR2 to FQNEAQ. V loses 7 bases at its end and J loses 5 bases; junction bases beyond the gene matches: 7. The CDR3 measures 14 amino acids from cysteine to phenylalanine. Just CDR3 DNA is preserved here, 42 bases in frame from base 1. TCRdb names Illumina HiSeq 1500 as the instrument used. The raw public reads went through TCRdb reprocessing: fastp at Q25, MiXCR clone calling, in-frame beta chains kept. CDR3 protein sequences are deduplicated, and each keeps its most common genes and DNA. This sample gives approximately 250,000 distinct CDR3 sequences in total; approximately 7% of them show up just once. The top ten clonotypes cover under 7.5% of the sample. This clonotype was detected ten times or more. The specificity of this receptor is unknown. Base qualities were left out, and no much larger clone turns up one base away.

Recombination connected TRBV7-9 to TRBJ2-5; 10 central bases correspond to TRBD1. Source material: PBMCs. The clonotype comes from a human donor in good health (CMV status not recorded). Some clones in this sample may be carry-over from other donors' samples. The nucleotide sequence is TGTGCCAGCACCGGGACAGGGGTATTGGAGACCCAGTACTTC. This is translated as CASTGTGVLETQYF.